The present entry profiles one TCR beta chain with its context. Its antigen is still unknown. Within one base of it there is no much larger clone, and no base qualities were kept. This sample was included in a study of blood T cell repertoires in COVID-19 (TCRdb year 2020). For context, the study as a whole: Collaborator samples came from the United States, Italy and Spain and covered acute and convalescent phases of COVID-19. Samples came from the ongoing ImmuneRACE study (first 160 participants) plus 1,254 subjects from 6 global collaborators. The sample metadata nearly always contained a de-identified subject ID, COVID-19 status, age in years and sex. The material from the prospective study consisted of cDNA or gDNA derived from T cells, B-cell-depleted T cells, or PBMCs. Where available, HLA class I and class II types were obtained from metadata supplied by the sample provider rather than from assay-based typing. A freely available public database, intended as a resource for researchers studying the immune response to SARS-CoV-2, is where the repertoires were released. The dataset comprised deeply sampled blood TCRbeta repertoires from subjects exposed to, actively infected with, or recovered from COVID-19. The study at large found these results: How much clinical and demographic metadata was included differed by source and by participant, and the metadata was provided uncurated.

Trimming leaves V shorter by 5 bases and J shorter by 5 bases, with the junction holding 5 bases beyond the gene matches. From its cysteine to its phenylalanine, the CDR3 spans 14 amino acids. This entry keeps only the CDR3 DNA: 42 bases, framed from base 1. The germline V gene (reference sequence) provides CDR1 GTSNPN and CDR2 SVGIG. Each collaborating institution followed its own protocols to collect whole blood in K2EDTA tubes. For TCRbeta analysis, collaborators shipped samples as frozen whole blood, isolated PBMCs, or DNA extracted from either of those sample types. The immunoSEQ Assay, a bias-controlled multiplex PCR, was used to amplify TCRbeta CDR3 regions from genomic DNA. On the authors' methods: Within the assay, amplification of reference gene primers was used to estimate how many nucleated cells each sample contained. To quantify the absolute abundance of each unique TCRbeta CDR3 rearrangement, sequence reads were collapsed and filtered. For each sample, productive Simpson clonality was calculated as the square root of Simpson's diversity index over productive rearrangements. The immuneACCESS repertoire file appears here via TCRdb, limited to in-frame rearrangements. These files lack a portion of the clones; in checked studies, under half of the deficit traces to unresolved V genes, and the cause of the others is not known. That table furnishes V, J and clone size, whereas the DNA furnished D and trimming. Here the sample has about 100,000 clones; roughly 87% occur a single time. The biggest ten clones account for around 6.5% of the sample.

Specimen: peripheral blood. The chain employs TRBV30 and TRBJ2-1, and TRBD2 matches 11 of the central bases. This clonotype was obtained from a woman aged 60-75 years with acute or convalescent COVID-19. In nucleotides, the sequence is TGTGCCTGGGGGCTAGCGGGAGGACACAATGAGCAGTTCTTC. Translated, it reads CAWGLAGGHNEQFF. This CDR3, with the reference TRBV30 and TRBJ2-1 proteins standing in past its ends, gives the full variable domain SQTIHQWPATLVQPVGSPLSLECTVEGTSNPNLYWYRQAAGRGLQLLFYSVGIGQISSEVPQNLSASRPQDRQFILSSKKLLLSDSGFYLCAWGLAGGHNEQFFGPGTRLTVL.